What follows are 21 T cell receptor beta chains derived from one specimen sequenced in a study of T cell responses to AZD1222 COVID-19 vaccine. Sequencing was performed with immunoSEQ multiplex PCR; in TCRdb, only in-frame clones are kept and a portion is missing. The sample consists of about 60,000 clones, approximately 86% of them appearing once. Source: peripheral blood, taken 28 days after the second AZD1222 dose. Receptors were obtained from an adult who received the AZD1222 COVID-19 vaccine.

V and J are TRBV2 and TRBJ2-5; the match to TRBD1 covers 9 bases. This CDR3 has 14 residues. CDR1 is SNHLY and CDR2 is FYNNEI in the germline V gene. Trimming cost V 2 bases and J 5 bases; bases outside gene matches: 3. The CDR3 spells CASSERTGAETQYF. CDR3 sequence (DNA): TGTGCCAGCAGTGAACGGACAGGGGCGGAGACCCAGTACTTC.

The chain has TRBV3-1 (or the pseudogene TRBV3-2) and TRBJ2-1, with TRBD2 identical over 7 bases. CDR1 is LGHDT and CDR2 is YNNKEL in the germline V gene (reference sequence). The CDR3 has 14 amino acids. V was pared by 4 bases and J by 3 bases, with 3 bases of the junction left unmatched. In DNA, the CDR3 is TGTGCCAGCAGCCGGGGACTATTCTACAATGAGCAGTTCTTC. Encoded protein: CASSRGLFYNEQFF.

V gene TRBV5-5 combines with J gene TRBJ1-1; D perhaps matches TRBD1 (5 bases). Trimming removed 2 bases from V and 4 bases from J, with 9 bases in between. The CDR3 has 13 amino acids. Germline CDR1 and CDR2: SGHKS and YYEKEE (reference sequence). The CDR3 coding sequence is TGTGCCAGCAGCTTAACTGGGGGCACTGAAGCTTTCTTT. Translation gives CASSLTGGTEAFF.

This clone was found once. V and J are TRBV7-2 and TRBJ2-5; 12 nucleotides match TRBD2. The CDR3 consists of 15 residues. Trimming removed 4 bases from V and 3 bases from J; junction bases left unmatched: 3. Germline V lookup: CDR1 SGHTA, CDR2 FQGNSA. The CDR3 DNA reads TGTGCCAGCAGCTCGAGGACTAGCGGGAAAGAGACCCAGTACTTC. This sequence encodes CASSSRTSGKETQYF.

This clone is a singleton in its sample. V gene TRBV4-3 combines with J gene TRBJ2-7; D call uncertain. V lost 4 bases and J 4 bases, leaving 11 bases between the germline ends. The germline V gene encodes CDR1 LGHNA and CDR2 YSLEER. The CDR3 consists of 13 residues. In DNA form, the CDR3 reads TGCGCCAGCAGCCCCCCCTCAGCTTACGAGCAGTACTTC. It yields the protein CASSPPSAYEQYF.

The chain employs TRBV4-3 and TRBJ1-6; D uncertain. Germline V lookup: CDR1 LGHNA, CDR2 YSLEER. The CDR3 is made up of 19 amino acids. The germline V and J ends were trimmed by 1 base and 5 bases, with 21 bases remaining between them. The CDR3 DNA reads TGCGCCAGCAGCCAAGTTTTAGCAAGCACAAGGGCCAATAATTCACCCCTCCACTTT. Translated: CASSQVLASTRANNSPLHF.

The rearrangement links TRBV19 to TRBJ2-6; D unresolved. Germline V gene data show CDR1 as LNHDA and CDR2 as SQIVND (reference sequence). The CDR3 has 14 residues. V lost 5 bases to trimming and J lost 0 bases, with 5 bases between them. The CDR3 loop reads CASSEASGANVLTF. The CDR3 nucleotides read TGTGCCAGTAGTGAGGCCTCTGGGGCCAACGTCCTGACTTTC.

This chain connects TRBV3-1 (or the pseudogene TRBV3-2) to TRBJ1-1; weak D call: TRBD1 (5 bases). The V gene's germline CDR1 is LGHDT and CDR2 YNNKEL (reference sequence). The V end was cut by 2 bases, the J end by 8 bases, with 12 bases between. This CDR3 is 13 amino acids long. The CDR3 DNA follows: TGTGCCAGCAGCCAACAGGGAAAAGGGGAAGCTTTCTTT. This codes for CASSQQGKGEAFF.

The count of this clone is one. The chain recombines TRBV5-5 with TRBJ1-2, with 9 bases aligning to TRBD1. The CDR3 length is 14 residues. Per the germline V gene, CDR1 is SGHKS and CDR2 is YYEKEE (reference sequence). V gave up 4 bases and J gave up 3 bases; unmatched junction bases: 4. CDR3 coding DNA: TGTGCCAGCAGCGTCGACAGGGGGGACTATGGCTACACCTTC. This sequence encodes CASSVDRGDYGYTF.

This rearrangement joins TRBV13 to TRBJ1-4; the D gene is possibly TRBD1 (5 bases). The CDR3 contains 15 residues. CDR1 is PRHDT and CDR2 is FYEKMQ in the germline V gene (reference sequence). V dropped 6 bases and J dropped 0 bases, with 11 bases sitting between them. The CDR3 loop is CASRRGVATNEKLFF. CDR3 sequence (DNA): TGTGCCAGCAGAAGAGGGGTTGCAACTAATGAAAAACTGTTTTTT.

CDR3 amino acids: CASSLALAGIQETQYF. Here the CDR3 DNA reads TGTGCCAGCAGCTTAGCCCTAGCGGGAATCCAAGAGACCCAGTACTTC. The chain carries TRBV7-8 and TRBJ2-5; 9 nucleotides align to TRBD2. Germline V gives CDR1 SGHVS, CDR2 FQNEAQ. After removal of 0 bases from V and 1 base from J, the junction contained 3 bases not matched to a gene. The CDR3 totals 16 residues.

The chain is built from TRBV19 and TRBJ1-2; 8 bases line up with TRBD1. This CDR3 has 17 residues. V shed 7 bases, J shed 8 bases, and the junction held 21 bases outside the gene matches. CDR1 is LNHDA and CDR2 is SQIVND in the germline V gene (reference sequence). CDR3 sequence: CASTSPGQGKVWRGYTF. The DNA of the CDR3 is TGTGCCAGTACTTCACCCGGACAGGGTAAGGTCTGGCGCGGCTACACCTTC. The whole variable domain, filled in from reference TRBV19 and TRBJ1-2, reads DGGITQSPKYLFRKEGQNVTLSCEQNLNHDAMYWYRQDPGQGLRLIYYSQIVNDFQKGDIAEGYSVSREKKESFPLTVTSAQKNPTAFYLCASTSPGQGKVWRGYTFGSGTRLTVV.

This chain connects TRBV28 to TRBJ1-2; D unresolved. There are 14 residues in the CDR3. Germline-derived CDR1 and CDR2 are MDHEN and SYDVKM. V was trimmed by 4 bases and J by 0 bases, leaving 9 bases between them. CDR3 loop: CASSYGTANYGYTF. CDR3 DNA: TGTGCCAGCAGTTACGGAACTGCTAACTATGGCTACACCTTC.

The chain combines TRBV18 with TRBJ1-5; the D is unclear. V was shortened by 4 bases and J by 1 base, with 8 bases between the two germline ends. The CDR3 is 14 amino acids. The germline V gene has CDR1 KGHSH and CDR2 LQKENI. The CDR3 region is CASSRQTSNQPQHF. CDR3 bases: TGTGCCAGCTCACGCCAGACCAGCAATCAGCCCCAGCATTTT.

The chain employs TRBV12-5 and TRBJ1-2; D remains ambiguous. CDR3 length: 13 residues. In germline, CDR1 is LGHNT, CDR2 FRNRAP. Trimming shortened V by 2 bases and J by 3 bases, and 7 bases separated the two germline ends. For the CDR3, the DNA is TGTGCTAGTGGTTTGAGGGCGTACTATGGCTACACCTTC. It translates to CASGLRAYYGYTF.

The rearrangement joins TRBV28 to TRBJ1-2; TRBD1 agrees at 7 bases. The CDR3 spans 14 residues. Trimming took 5 bases from V and 8 from J; bases not matched to a gene: 11. Per germline, CDR1 MDHEN and CDR2 SYDVKM. The CDR3 coding sequence is TGTGCCAGCAGTCCGGGACAGTGGGCCTGGGGCTACACCTTC. This codes for CASSPGQWAWGYTF.

This chain joins TRBV21-1 and TRBJ1-2. TRBV21-1 corresponds to a pseudogene. The CDR3 loop spans 11 amino acids. CDR3 coding DNA: TGTGCCAGCAGCAAAGGTGATGGCTACACCTTC. This gives the protein CASSKGDGYTF.

V and J are TRBV10-3 and TRBJ2-7; no reliable D call. V lost 4 bases and J lost 3, with 7 bases in between. The CDR3 sequence is 12 residues long. Germline CDR1 ENHRY, CDR2 SYGVKD. CDR3 loop: CAISVEGYEQYF. The CDR3 DNA sequence: TGTGCCATCAGTGTAGAAGGCTACGAGCAGTACTTC.

V usage is TRBV6-5 and J usage is TRBJ1-3; perhaps TRBD1 as D (5 bases). Germline CDR1 is MNHEY and CDR2 is SVGAGI. The CDR3 has 12 residues. Trimming left V 5 bases short and J 7 bases short, with 9 bases between. CDR3 amino acids: CASSPEGNTIYF. The CDR3 DNA is TGTGCCAGCAGTCCAGAGGGGAACACCATATATTTT.

V usage is TRBV19 and J usage is TRBJ2-7; the match to TRBD2 covers 7 bases. V trimming: 6 bases; J trimming: 7 bases; junction bases outside the gene matches: 12. This CDR3 is built from 14 residues. Germline CDR1 is LNHDA and CDR2 is SQIVND (reference sequence). CDR3 sequence (DNA): TGTGCCAGTAGGGGGCTAGCGGAGGCCGGGGAGCAGTACTTC. Translating it yields CASRGLAEAGEQYF.

The V gene is TRBV7-8, the J gene TRBJ2-7, with 8 nucleotides matching TRBD1. The CDR3 is 16 residues long. V shed 4 bases, J shed 4 bases, and the junction held 12 bases outside the gene matches. Per germline, CDR1 SGHVS and CDR2 FQNEAQ. The CDR3 bases are TGTGCCAGCAGCTCCCTTGGACAGGGTACCGCGTACGAGCAGTACTTC. It specifies CASSSLGQGTAYEQYF. The variable domain in full, with the rest retrieved from reference TRBV7-8 and TRBJ2-7, is GAGVSQSPRYKVAKRGQDVALRCDPISGHVSLFWYQQALGQGPEFLTYFQNEAQLDKSGLPSDRFFAERPEGSVSTLKIQRTQQEDSAVYLCASSSLGQGTAYEQYFGPGTRLTVT.